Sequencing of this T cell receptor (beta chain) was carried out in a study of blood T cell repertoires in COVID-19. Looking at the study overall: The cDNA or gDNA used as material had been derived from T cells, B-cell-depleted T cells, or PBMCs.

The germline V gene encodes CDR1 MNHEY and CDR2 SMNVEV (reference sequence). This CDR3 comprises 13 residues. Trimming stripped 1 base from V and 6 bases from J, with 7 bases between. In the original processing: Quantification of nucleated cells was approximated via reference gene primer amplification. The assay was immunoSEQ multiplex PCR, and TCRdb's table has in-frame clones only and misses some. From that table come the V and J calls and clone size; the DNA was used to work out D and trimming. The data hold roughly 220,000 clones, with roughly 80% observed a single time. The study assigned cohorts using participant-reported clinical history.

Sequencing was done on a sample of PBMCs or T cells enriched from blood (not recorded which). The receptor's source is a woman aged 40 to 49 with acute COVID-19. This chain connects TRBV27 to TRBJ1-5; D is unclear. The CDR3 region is CASSLFVAQPQHF. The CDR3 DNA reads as TGTGCCAGCAGTTTATTCGTAGCTCAGCCCCAGCATTTT.